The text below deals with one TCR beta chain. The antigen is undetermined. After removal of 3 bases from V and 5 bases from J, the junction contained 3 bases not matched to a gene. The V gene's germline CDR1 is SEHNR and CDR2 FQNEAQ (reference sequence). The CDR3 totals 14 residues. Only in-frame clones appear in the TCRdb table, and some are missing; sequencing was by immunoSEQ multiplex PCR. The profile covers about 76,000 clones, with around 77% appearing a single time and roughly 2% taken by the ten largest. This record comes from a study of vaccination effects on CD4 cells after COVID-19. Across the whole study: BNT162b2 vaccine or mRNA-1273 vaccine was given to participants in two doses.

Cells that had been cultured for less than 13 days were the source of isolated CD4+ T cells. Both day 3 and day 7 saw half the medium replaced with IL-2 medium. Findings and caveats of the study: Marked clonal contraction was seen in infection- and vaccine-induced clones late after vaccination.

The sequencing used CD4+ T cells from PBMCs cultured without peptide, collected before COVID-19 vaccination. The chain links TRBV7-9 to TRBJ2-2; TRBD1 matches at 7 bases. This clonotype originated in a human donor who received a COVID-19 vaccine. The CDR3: CASSLGQSTGELFF. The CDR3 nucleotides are TGTGCCAGCAGCTTGGGACAGTCTACCGGGGAGCTGTTTTTT.